This T cell receptor (beta chain) was identified in a study of CD8+ T cells in alopecia areata (dated by TCRdb to between 2018 and 2020). At the level of the whole study: The treated patients took part in an open-label pilot trial in which moderate-to-severe alopecia areata was treated with oral tofacitinib at 5 to 10 mg twice daily. On the human side, TCRbeta sequencing was run on scalp tissue and on sorted CD4+ and CD8+ peripheral blood T cells from healthy controls and from alopecia areata patients with either patchy or totalis/universalis disease. Disease severity in treated patients was measured with the SALT score, which quantifies the percentage of affected scalp surface area. RNA was extracted with the PAXgene miRNA kit for fixed scalp, the miRNeasy kit for PBMCs, and the RNeasy kit for mouse skin. Clonality in the scalp was compared among normal scalp (n=4), patchy alopecia areata scalp (n=8), and alopecia totalis/universalis scalp (n=8). TCRbeta CDR3 regions were amplified by immunoSEQ multiplex PCR using 35 Vbeta forward and 13 Jbeta reverse primers. Patients on tofacitinib were biopsied at baseline and after 4 and 24 weeks of treatment, and several of the patients also had a later scalp biopsy. Patients stayed on tofacitinib for 6 to 18 months and then had 6 months of follow-up off drug so that delayed response and recurrence could be assessed. To study T cell clonal expansion in alopecia areata, the researchers applied high-throughput TCRbeta sequencing to both the C3H/HeJ mouse model and human patients. Broader findings and caveats from the paper: Compared with mice, TCR sequences shared between patients were less clear, possibly partly because of HLA diversity across the patient population. Many expanded lesional clones persisted in scalp and blood during tofacitinib treatment, which may partly explain relapse after stopping treatment. With tofacitinib, both scalp clonality and the number of expanded CD8+ clones among the top 100 scalp clones went down significantly. Resident alphabeta T cells in normal human skin are also sequenced, complicating scalp TCR repertoire analysis, unlike mouse skin dominated by gammadelta T cells. Because the treated cohort was small and had just a single nonresponder, larger studies are needed to establish links between baseline CD8+ expansion and response. Higher clonality and more expanded CD8+ clones were observed in lesional scalp than in normal scalp, particularly in alopecia totalis/universalis, a finding suggestive of antigenic drive.

In regard to this clone: Which antigen it targets is not known. The input lacks base qualities; no much larger clone sits a single base away.

The CDR3 covers 13 residues, taking in both the cysteine and the phenylalanine. Just the 39-base CDR3 DNA is kept, in frame starting at base 1. Via the germline V gene (reference sequence), CDR1 is PRHDT and CDR2 FYEKMQ. The V and J ends are trimmed by 5 bases and 6 bases, leaving 13 bases between them. Library generation was performed with the immunoSEQ multiplex PCR assay. To provide template for TCR sequencing, every sample had RNA extracted and reverse transcribed into cDNA. First-strand cDNA was synthesized with SuperScript III using a 2:1 mix of oligo-dT and random hexamers. A synthetic immune receptor repertoire was used to assess amplification bias, and residual bias was removed computationally. The paper's processing steps were these. Raw reads were preprocessed to remove errors, and CDR3 was defined by IMGT conventions from the conserved cysteine to phenylalanine. Clonality was computed by normalizing Shannon entropy by log2 of the number of productive unique TCRs and subtracting the result from 1. Whether scalp clones were CD4 or CD8 was inferred by matching scalp TCRbeta sequences against CD4 and CD8 repertoires sorted from blood. This immuneACCESS table, as held by TCRdb, lists in-frame sequences with V and J called but not all clones. Of the missing ones, under half trace to an unresolved V gene in checked studies; the others have no known cause. From that table come the V and J calls and clone size; the DNA was used to work out D and trimming. The sample yields 150,000 to 200,000 clones; roughly half were counted once. The leading ten clones occupy 10% of the sample.

According to the study, the label for this sample's treatment or condition signals: oral pan-JAK inhibitor, 5-10 mg twice daily. Peripheral blood and lesional scalp punch biopsies were obtained from patients with alopecia areata. After PBMCs were isolated by density centrifugation and stained for CD3, CD4 and CD8, a FACSAria was used to sort CD4+ and CD8+ T cells. The source is a human donor with alopecia areata. Here the sequenced sample was CD8+ T cells sorted from blood, taken between weeks 51 and 54, from a patient treated with tofacitinib. The sequence joins TRBV13 to TRBJ1-1; too little of a D gene remains to name it. The CDR3 is CASSPRLQAEAFF. At the DNA level, the sequence is TGTGCCAGCAGCCCCCGACTCCAGGCTGAAGCTTTCTTT.